This entry lists 26 T cell receptor beta chains sequenced from one sample in a study of regulatory T cells in long-lasting Graves disease. Described time point: newly diagnosed GD, antithyroid drugs for less than 3 months. From PBMCs, RNA was extracted and then used to make the TCR library. The authors built TCR beta libraries using iRepertoire HTBI primers and Arm-PCR of CDR3 regions. Via MiXCR, TCRdb re-called the multiplex PCR reads, giving one row per CDR3 protein. This table has a few hundred thousand distinct CDR3 sequences, 14% appearing once. This sample also belongs to another study, concerning T cells in Graves' hyperthyroidism and ophthalmopathy.

The starting material was peripheral blood mononuclear cells (PBMCs), obtained at new diagnosis, from a patient treated with antithyroid drugs. These receptors were taken from a woman aged 45 to 65 with Graves disease.

In its sample, this clonotype was seen many times. The V call is TRBV29-1, the J call TRBJ2-7, with 10 bases identical to TRBD2. This CDR3 has 17 residues. Germline assignment: CDR1 SQVTM and CDR2 ANQGSEA. Trimming took 5 bases from V and 2 from J; bases not matched to a gene: 15. The CDR3 DNA follows: TGCAGCGTTCGGTTGTCGCTAGCGGGAGCGCTTGCCTACGAGCAGTACTTC. Translation: CSVRLSLAGALAYEQYF.

The genes are TRBV18 and TRBJ2-1, with 7 nucleotides matching TRBD2. V lost 3 bases to trimming and J lost 3 bases; unmatched junction nucleotides: 8. This CDR3 contains 16 residues. Germline V lookup: CDR1 KGHSH, CDR2 LQKENI. CDR3 sequence (DNA): TGTGCCAGCTCACCCGCGGCGGGAGAGGTCTACAATGAGCAGTTCTTC. Its protein is CASSPAAGEVYNEQFF.

A few counts support this clonotype. The chain links TRBV7-2 to TRBJ2-6; D is undetermined. Germline loops: CDR1 SGHTA, CDR2 FQGNSA. The CDR3 contains 15 residues. V lost 3 bases and J lost 0, with 6 bases in between. This CDR3 reads CASSFVASGANVLTF. The CDR3 region has the DNA TGTGCCAGCAGCTTTGTCGCCTCTGGGGCCAACGTCCTGACTTTC.

This clonotype came up many times. J is TRBJ2-1 and V is TRBV4-1; D tentatively reads TRBD1 or TRBD2 (6 bases each). V was clipped by 0 bases and J by 4 bases, with 13 bases between them. This CDR3 spans 16 amino acids. Germline CDR1 is MGHRA and CDR2 is YSYEKL. CDR3 sequence: CASSQDRQGTYNEQFF. The DNA for the CDR3 is TGCGCCAGCAGCCAAGATAGGCAGGGGACTTACAATGAGCAGTTCTTC.

This clonotype was counted at least ten times. J is TRBJ2-2 and V is TRBV28, with unresolved D. The CDR3 covers 13 residues. Germline lookup yields CDR1 MDHEN and CDR2 SYDVKM. Trimming shortened V by 4 bases and J by 1 base, and 4 bases separated the two germline ends. DNA of the CDR3: TGTGCCAGCAGTTGGGGGAACACCGGGGAGCTGTTTTTT. Residues: CASSWGNTGELFF.

V is TRBV20-1 and J is TRBJ1-1; D is perhaps TRBD1 (5 bases). CDR1 is DFQATT and CDR2 is SNEGSKA in the germline V gene (reference sequence). This CDR3 spans 17 amino acids. V was pared by 0 bases and J by 3 bases, with 20 bases between. CDR3 sequence reads: CSARDQGRGAGDTEAFF. CDR3 in DNA: TGCAGTGCTAGAGATCAAGGGCGCGGCGCGGGGGACACTGAAGCTTTCTTT.

This clonotype was counted at least ten times. CDR3 sequence reads: CASSQGQDHNEQFF. CDR3 coding DNA: TGTGCCAGCAGCCAAGGACAGGACCACAATGAGCAGTTCTTC. The rearrangement uses TRBV3-1 and TRBJ2-1; D might be TRBD1 (6 bases). Germline CDR1 and CDR2: LGHDT and YNNKEL (reference sequence). This CDR3 region has 14 residues. V was pared by 1 base and J by 5 bases, with 9 bases between.

This clonotype showed up many times. The chain couples TRBV28 to TRBJ2-3; 9 bases match TRBD1. With V trimmed by 6 bases and J by 1 base, 8 bases remained unmatched. The CDR3 runs to 16 residues. Germline V gene data show CDR1 as MDHEN and CDR2 as SYDVKM. The CDR3 nucleotides read TGTGCCAGCAGAAAGGGGACAGGGACCCGCACAGATACGCAGTATTTT. Its translation: CASRKGTGTRTDTQYF.

This clonotype was counted many times. The chain combines TRBV29-1 with TRBJ2-7; D gene unclear. Germline V lookup: CDR1 SQVTM, CDR2 ANQGSEA. Trimming pared 4 bases from V and 2 bases from J, leaving 9 bases between. The CDR3 covers 12 residues. The CDR3 here is CSVAGQTYEQYF. CDR3 in DNA: TGCAGCGTTGCTGGGCAAACCTACGAGCAGTACTTC.

The table lists this clonotype with many counts. The rearrangement links TRBV2 to TRBJ2-3; 10 positions match TRBD2. With 6 bases clipped from V and 6 bases from J, the junction kept 6 bases outside the gene matches. CDR1 SNHLY and CDR2 FYNNEI come from the germline V gene. CDR3 length equals 14 residues. The CDR3, as DNA: TGTGCCAGCAGGGCTAGCGGGAGAGGGGATACGCAGTATTTT. It encodes CASRASGRGDTQYF.

This clonotype was counted ten times or more. The gene calls are TRBV28 and TRBJ2-7, with D possibly called TRBD1 or TRBD2 (6 bases each). V was cut by 5 bases and J by 1 base, with 18 bases left in between. This CDR3 is 16 amino acids long. Germline-derived CDR1 and CDR2 are MDHEN and SYDVKM. CDR3 bases: TGTGCCAGCAGTCTTACAGGGAGCGGGCCTTCCTACGAGCAGTACTTC. Its protein product is CASSLTGSGPSYEQYF.

The chain uses TRBV7-9 and TRBJ1-5; D perhaps matches TRBD1 (5 bases). This CDR3 spans 13 amino acids. The germline V gene has CDR1 SEHNR and CDR2 FQNEAQ (reference sequence). Trimming pared 2 bases from V and 7 bases from J, leaving 9 bases between. As DNA, the CDR3 is TGTGCCAGCAGCTTAAGGGGAACCCAGCCCCAGCATTTT. Encoded protein: CASSLRGTQPQHF.

At least ten counts were recorded for this clonotype. The chain couples TRBV20-1 to TRBJ2-5; D unclear. V was trimmed by 5 bases and J by 1 base, leaving 8 bases between them. Germline CDR1 reads DFQATT; CDR2 reads SNEGSKA (reference sequence). This CDR3 has 12 residues. The DNA for the CDR3 is TGCAGTGCTCCACAAGTCCAAGAGACCCAGTACTTC. Protein: CSAPQVQETQYF.

This clonotype was found many times. This rearrangement joins TRBV28 to TRBJ2-3; TRBD2 agrees at 10 bases. The CDR3 totals 18 residues. CDR1 and CDR2 from the germline V gene are MDHEN and SYDVKM. V was clipped by 4 bases and J by 6 bases; unmatched bases: 16. The CDR3: CASSSAPISSGSRDTQYF. The CDR3 DNA sequence: TGTGCCAGCAGTTCCGCCCCCATCTCTAGCGGGAGTAGGGATACGCAGTATTTT.

V usage is TRBV28 and J usage is TRBJ1-3; D gene ambiguous. Per germline, CDR1 MDHEN and CDR2 SYDVKM. Trimming shortened V by 2 bases and J by 3 bases, and 5 bases separated the two germline ends. This CDR3 comprises 13 residues. In nucleotides, the CDR3 is TGTGCCAGCAGTTTAATCGATGGAAACACCATATATTTT. This sequence encodes CASSLIDGNTIYF. The variable domain in full, with the rest retrieved from reference TRBV28 and TRBJ1-3, is DVKVTQSSRYLVKRTGEKVFLECVQDMDHENMFWYRQDPGLGLRLIYFSYDVKMKEKGDIPEGYSVSREKKERFSLILESASTNQTSMYLCASSLIDGNTIYFGEGSWLTVV.

The chain uses TRBV18 and TRBJ1-6; no definite D call. Trimming shortened V by 1 base and J by 3 bases, and 10 bases separated the two germline ends. There are 16 residues in the CDR3. Germline CDR1 is KGHSH and CDR2 is LQKENI. The CDR3 region is CASSPHLPNYNSPLHF. The CDR3, as DNA: TGTGCCAGCTCACCACACCTACCCAACTATAATTCACCCCTCCACTTT.

The V gene is TRBV4-2, the J gene TRBJ2-7; 7 bases map to TRBD2. Trimming took 8 bases from V and 0 from J; bases not matched to a gene: 13. This CDR3 comprises 16 residues. Per the germline V gene, CDR1 is LGHNA and CDR2 is YNFKEQ. CDR3 region: CASSQYLAAGSYEQYF. The CDR3 coding sequence is TGTGCCAGCTCCCAATATCTAGCGGCGGGCTCCTACGAGCAGTACTTC.

The chain joins TRBV29-1 to TRBJ1-4; 11 bases line up with TRBD1. J gave up 8 bases and V 6 bases, and 8 bases lay outside the gene matches. The CDR3 is 14 residues long. The germline CDR1 and CDR2 sequences are SQVTM and ANQGSEA. CDR3 residues: CSVIMGQGGEKLFF. For the CDR3, the DNA is TGCAGCGTCATAATGGGACAGGGGGGAGAAAAACTGTTTTTT.

The V gene is TRBV7-2, the J gene TRBJ2-3, with 16 bases lining up with TRBD2. The CDR3 sequence is 17 residues long. Germline CDR1 reads SGHTA; CDR2 reads FQGNSA. The V segment lost 0 bases and the J segment 4 bases; nucleotides outside the gene matches: 1. The CDR3 loop reads CASSLAGLAGGPDTQYF. Written as DNA, the CDR3 is TGTGCCAGCAGCTTAGCGGGACTAGCGGGAGGGCCAGATACGCAGTATTTT.

This clonotype came up many times. This chain links TRBV2 with TRBJ2-2; no firm D call. The length of the CDR3 is 17 residues. Germline V gene lookup returns CDR1 SNHLY and CDR2 FYNNEI. Deletions cut 6 bases from V and 0 bases from J, with 17 bases between. The CDR3 here is CASSLPDNSPNTGELFF. The CDR3 nucleotides read TGTGCCAGCAGCTTACCCGACAACTCACCGAACACCGGGGAGCTGTTTTTT.

There are a few counts of this clonotype. V is TRBV10-3 and J is TRBJ2-1; 9 nucleotides align to TRBD2. This CDR3 region has 14 residues. J was trimmed by 8 bases and V by 9 bases; bases with no gene match: 11. The germline V gene has CDR1 ENHRY and CDR2 SYGVKD. The CDR3 loop reads CAIENSGSSDEQFF. The CDR3, as DNA: TGTGCCATAGAAAATAGCGGGAGTTCGGATGAGCAGTTCTTC.

With regard to this clonotype: Compared with germline, one end of the junction differs, possibly owing to a read error. The rearrangement links TRBV14 to TRBJ2-1; no firm D call. CDR1 is SGHDN and CDR2 is FVKESK in the germline V gene. CDR3 size: 15 residues. CDR3: CASSYKSGSYSEQFF. CDR3 nucleotide sequence: TGTGCCAGCAGCTACAAGTCGGGCTCCTACAGTGAGCAGTTCTTC.

Written as DNA, the CDR3 is TGCGCCAGCAGCTTGGGGATTGAGACCCAGTACTTC. Its protein product is CASSLGIETQYF. The chain couples TRBV5-1 to TRBJ2-5; D gene unclear. Germline CDR1 is SGHRS and CDR2 is YFSETQ. V lost 0 bases, J lost 5 bases, and 5 bases lay in between. The CDR3 has 12 residues. The entire variable domain, with the rest obtained from reference TRBV5-1 and TRBJ2-5, is as follows: KAGVTQTPRYLIKTRGQQVTLSCSPISGHRSVSWYQQTPGQGLQFLFEYFSETQRNKGNFPGRFSGRQFSNSRSEMNVSTLELGDSALYLCASSLGIETQYFGPGTRLLVL.

V gene TRBV7-9 combines with J gene TRBJ2-1, with D perhaps matching TRBD1 or TRBD2 (5 bases each). The end of the DNA is better explained by TRBJ2-3, so the J call may be wrong. The CDR3 length is 17 residues. Germline V gene lookup returns CDR1 SEHNR and CDR2 FQNEAQ (reference sequence). The CDR3 bases are TGTGCCAGCAGCCAAGGGGCCAGCGGTCCTGGAGCAGATACGCAGTATTTT. Protein product: CASSQGASGPGADTQYF.

The rearrangement uses TRBV9 and TRBJ1-4; D is possibly TRBD1 (5 bases). CDR3 length: 12 residues. V gave up 0 bases and J gave up 11 bases, with 8 bases separating them. Germline CDR1 reads SGDLS; CDR2 reads YYNGEE. This CDR3 reads CASSVAEGKLFF. As DNA, the CDR3 is TGTGCCAGCAGCGTAGCTGAGGGGAAACTGTTTTTT. The entire variable domain, with the rest obtained from reference TRBV9 and TRBJ1-4, is as follows: DSGVTQTPKHLITATGQRVTLRCSPRSGDLSVYWYQQSLDQGLQFLIQYYNGEERAKGNILERFSAQQFPDLHSELNLSSLELGDSALYFCASSVAEGKLFFGSGTQLSVL.

Ten or more counts support this clonotype. This chain uses TRBV28 with TRBJ2-7, with D possibly matching TRBD2 (6 bases). Trimming removed 4 bases from V and 3 bases from J, with 19 bases in between. This CDR3 comprises 16 residues. Germline CDR1 is MDHEN and CDR2 is SYDVKM. The CDR3 reads CASSSPSGTGHYEQYF. The DNA for the CDR3 is TGTGCCAGCAGTTCCCCCTCGGGGACTGGGCACTACGAGCAGTACTTC.